Given below is one T cell receptor (beta chain) in context. Its antigen is not known. These data come from a study of post-analysis software for immune sequencing data. Whole-study context: In terms of disease course, relapsing-remitting, secondary progressive and progressive-relapsing multiple sclerosis were included.

Sequencing libraries made from TCR beta cDNA carried unique molecular identifiers. Between about 0.95 and 11 million T cells gave rise to a few hundred thousand cDNA molecules. TCRdb re-called the PCR reads through MiXCR, storing one row per CDR3 protein. Here the sample spans about 540,000 distinct CDR3 sequences, 30% to 40% being singletons. Study-wide points: Controls significantly exceeded multiple sclerosis patients in normalized Chao1 diversity. Pronounced co-clustering by F measure was evident among identically batched samples.

The sequenced material came from blood. The clonotype was recovered from a girl aged 2 to 17 with multiple sclerosis.

The CDR3 DNA follows: TGTGCCAGCAGTTACGGGGCAGCCCTTCAAATGGACACTGAAGCTTTCTTT. This codes for CASSYGAALQMDTEAFF. The chain employs TRBV6-2 or TRBV6-3 and TRBJ1-1; the D gene is possibly TRBD1 (5 bases). Germline CDR1 reads MNHEY; CDR2 reads SVGEGT. Trimming left V 2 bases short and J 3 bases short, with 19 bases between. The CDR3 length is 17 residues.